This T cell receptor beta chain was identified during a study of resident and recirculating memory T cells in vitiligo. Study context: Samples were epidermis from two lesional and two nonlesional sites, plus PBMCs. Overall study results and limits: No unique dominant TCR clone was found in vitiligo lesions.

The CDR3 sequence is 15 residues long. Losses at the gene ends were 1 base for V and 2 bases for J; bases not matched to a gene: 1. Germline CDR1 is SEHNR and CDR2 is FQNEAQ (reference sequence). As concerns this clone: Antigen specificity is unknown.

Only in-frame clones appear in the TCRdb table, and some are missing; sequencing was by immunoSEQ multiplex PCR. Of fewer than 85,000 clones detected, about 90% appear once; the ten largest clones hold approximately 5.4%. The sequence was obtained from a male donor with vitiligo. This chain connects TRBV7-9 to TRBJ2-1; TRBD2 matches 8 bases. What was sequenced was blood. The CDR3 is CASSLVTSAYNEQFF. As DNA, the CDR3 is TGTGCCAGCAGCTTAGTGACTAGCGCCTACAATGAGCAGTTCTTC.